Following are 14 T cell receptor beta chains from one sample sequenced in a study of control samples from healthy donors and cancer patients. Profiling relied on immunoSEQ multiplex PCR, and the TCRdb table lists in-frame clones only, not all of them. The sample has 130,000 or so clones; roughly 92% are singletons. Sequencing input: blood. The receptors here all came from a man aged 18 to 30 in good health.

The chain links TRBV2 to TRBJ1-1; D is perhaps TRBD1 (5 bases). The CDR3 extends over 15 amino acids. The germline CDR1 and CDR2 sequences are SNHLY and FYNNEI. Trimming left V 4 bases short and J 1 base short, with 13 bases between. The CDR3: CASSVGGRKNTEAFF. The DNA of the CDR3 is TGTGCCAGCAGTGTGGGGGGACGGAAGAACACTGAAGCTTTCTTT.

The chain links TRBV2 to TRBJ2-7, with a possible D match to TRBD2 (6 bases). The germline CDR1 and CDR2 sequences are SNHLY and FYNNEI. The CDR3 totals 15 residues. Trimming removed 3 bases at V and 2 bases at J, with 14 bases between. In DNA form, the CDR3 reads TGTGCCAGCAGTGAGTCTAGCGCGCGGACCTACGAGCAGTACTTC. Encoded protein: CASSESSARTYEQYF.

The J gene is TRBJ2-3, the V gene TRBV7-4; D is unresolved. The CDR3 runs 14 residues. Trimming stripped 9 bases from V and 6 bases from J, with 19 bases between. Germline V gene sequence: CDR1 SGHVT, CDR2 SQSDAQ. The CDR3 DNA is TGTGCCAGTCCTTTCCGGCTACAGTCCGATACGCAGTATTTT. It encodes CASPFRLQSDTQYF.

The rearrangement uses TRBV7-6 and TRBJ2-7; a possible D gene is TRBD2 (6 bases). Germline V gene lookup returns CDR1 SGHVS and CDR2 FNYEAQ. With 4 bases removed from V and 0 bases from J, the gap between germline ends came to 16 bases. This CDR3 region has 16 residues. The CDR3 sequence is CASSSIGGRSSYEQYF. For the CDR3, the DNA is TGTGCCAGCAGCTCGATCGGGGGAAGGAGCTCCTACGAGCAGTACTTC.

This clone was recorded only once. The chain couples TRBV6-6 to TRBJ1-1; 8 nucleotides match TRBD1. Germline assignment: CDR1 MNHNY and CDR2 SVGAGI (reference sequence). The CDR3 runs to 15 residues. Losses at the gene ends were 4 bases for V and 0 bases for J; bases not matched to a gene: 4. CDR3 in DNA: TGTGCCAGCAGTTTACGGACAGGGTTGAACACTGAAGCTTTCTTT. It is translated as CASSLRTGLNTEAFF.

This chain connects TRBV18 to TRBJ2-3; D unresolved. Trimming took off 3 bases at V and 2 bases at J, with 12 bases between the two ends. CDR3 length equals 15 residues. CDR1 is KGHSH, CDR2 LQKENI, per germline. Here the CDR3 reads CASSPSYQLTDTQYF. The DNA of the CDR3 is TGTGCCAGCTCACCGTCGTACCAACTCACAGATACGCAGTATTTT. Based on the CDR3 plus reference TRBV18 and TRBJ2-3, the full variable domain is NAGVMQNPRHLVRRRGQEARLRCSPMKGHSHVYWYRQLPEEGLKFMVYLQKENIIDESGMPKERFSAEFPKEGPSILRIQQVVRGDSAAYFCASSPSYQLTDTQYFGPGTRLTVL.

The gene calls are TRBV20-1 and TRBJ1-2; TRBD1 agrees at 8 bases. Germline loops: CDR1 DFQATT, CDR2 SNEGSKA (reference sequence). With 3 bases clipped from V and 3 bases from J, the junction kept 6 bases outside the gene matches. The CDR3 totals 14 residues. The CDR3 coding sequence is TGCAGTGCTAGTTCCCAACAGGGGGACTATGGCTACACCTTC. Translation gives CSASSQQGDYGYTF.

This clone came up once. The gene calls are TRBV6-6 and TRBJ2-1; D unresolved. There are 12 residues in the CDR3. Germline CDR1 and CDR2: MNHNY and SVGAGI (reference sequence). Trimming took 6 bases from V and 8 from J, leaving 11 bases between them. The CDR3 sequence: CASSLAVHEQFF. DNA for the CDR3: TGTGCCAGCAGCTTAGCTGTCCATGAGCAGTTCTTC.

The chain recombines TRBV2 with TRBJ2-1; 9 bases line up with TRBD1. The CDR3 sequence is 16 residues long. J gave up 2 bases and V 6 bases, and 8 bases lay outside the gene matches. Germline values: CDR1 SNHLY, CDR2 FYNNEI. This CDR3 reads CASSPGTGLPYNEQFF. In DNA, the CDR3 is TGTGCCAGCAGCCCAGGGACAGGGCTTCCCTACAATGAGCAGTTCTTC.

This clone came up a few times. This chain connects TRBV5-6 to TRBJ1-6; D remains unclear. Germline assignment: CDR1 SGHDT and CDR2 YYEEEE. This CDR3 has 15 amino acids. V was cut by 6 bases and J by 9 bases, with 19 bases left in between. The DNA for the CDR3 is TGTGCCAGCATGGGTTGGGCAGCTGGAGGTTCACCCCTCCACTTT. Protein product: CASMGWAAGGSPLHF.

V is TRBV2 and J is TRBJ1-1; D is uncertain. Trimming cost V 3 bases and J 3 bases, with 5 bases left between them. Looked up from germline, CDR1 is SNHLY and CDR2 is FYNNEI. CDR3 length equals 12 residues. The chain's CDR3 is CASSDLHTEAFF. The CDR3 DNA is TGTGCCAGCAGTGATCTCCACACTGAAGCTTTCTTT.

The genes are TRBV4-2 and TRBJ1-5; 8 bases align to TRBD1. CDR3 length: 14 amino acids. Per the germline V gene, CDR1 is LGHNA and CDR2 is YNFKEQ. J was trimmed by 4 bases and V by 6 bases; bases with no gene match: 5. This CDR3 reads CASRRTGSNQPQHF. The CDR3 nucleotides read TGTGCCAGCAGGAGGACAGGGTCTAATCAGCCCCAGCATTTT.

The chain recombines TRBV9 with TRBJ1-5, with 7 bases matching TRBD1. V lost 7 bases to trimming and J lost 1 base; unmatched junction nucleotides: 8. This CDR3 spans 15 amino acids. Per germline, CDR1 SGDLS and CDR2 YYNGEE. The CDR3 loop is CASATGLGSNQPQHF. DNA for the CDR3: TGTGCCAGCGCGACAGGGTTAGGAAGCAATCAGCCCCAGCATTTT.

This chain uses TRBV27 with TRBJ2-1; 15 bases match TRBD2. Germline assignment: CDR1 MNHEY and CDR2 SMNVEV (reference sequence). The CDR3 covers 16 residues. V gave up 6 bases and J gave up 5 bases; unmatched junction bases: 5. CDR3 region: CASRGLAGGPHNEQFF. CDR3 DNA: TGTGCCAGCAGAGGACTAGCGGGGGGGCCCCACAATGAGCAGTTCTTC.